This T cell receptor beta chain was captured by sequencing in a study of human T cells and chemical hapten exposure. For the study at large: During the approximately 25-week study period, patients had diphenylcyclopropenone applied to the scalp every week. Upper-back patch tests with 0.01% DPC were read at 6 days. The variation in per-sample TCR yields arose mainly from small differences in pooled library volumes.

Germline CDR1 reads DFQATT; CDR2 reads SNEGSKA (reference sequence). CDR3 length: 14 residues. V shed 3 bases, J shed 5 bases, and the junction held 7 bases outside the gene matches. This clonotype came up a few times. MiXCR was run by TCRdb on the RACE reads, yielding one entry per CDR3 protein. In the table there are about 360,000 distinct CDR3 sequences, around 7% of which are singletons. As to time point: patch test 1, 2 weeks after DPC sensitization. Treatment meaning: therapeutic diphenylcyclopropenone sensitization with weekly scalp DPC. Non-pregnant alopecia patients aged 18 to 70, suitable for DPC therapy.

This chain joins TRBV20-1 and TRBJ2-3; 8 bases agree with TRBD2. The sequencing used whole blood, collected in connection with sensitization to the hapten diphenylcyclopropenone (DPC). The source of this sequence is a woman aged 18-35 years with alopecia areata. Some clones in this sample may be carry-over from other donors' samples. CDR3 protein: CSASARGAGDTQYF. The CDR3, as DNA: TGCAGTGCTAGCGCGCGGGGGGCCGGAGATACGCAGTATTTT.